The rows below give T cell receptor beta chains drawn from one sample of a study of immune evolution from preneoplasia to lung adenocarcinoma. The repertoire was sequenced with immunoSEQ multiplex PCR; TCRdb's copy has only in-frame clones and lacks some. The repertoire holds around 7,500 clones, with about 83% as singletons. The sample was FFPE minimally invasive lung adenocarcinoma tissue. The receptors were gathered from a person aged 70 to 85 with lung adenocarcinoma. CDR3s include the opening cysteine and the closing phenylalanine or tryptophan. A D gene is named only where the DNA matches it firmly. Clone size is given for some rows only: seen once, a few or many times, or a class if the clone is expanded.

j_gene: TRBJ2-5
v_gene: TRBV9
d_gene: TRBD2
abundance: -
CDR3aa: CASSVGLAPETQYF
CDR3nt: TGTGCCAGCAGCGTAGGACTAGCGCCAGAGACCCAGTACTTC

j_gene: TRBJ2-7
v_gene: TRBV11-2
d_gene: -
abundance: -
CDR3aa: CASSLFTSEQYF
CDR3nt: TGTGCCAGCAGCTTATTTACCTCGGAACAGTACTTC

j_gene: TRBJ2-7
v_gene: TRBV27
d_gene: -
abundance: -
CDR3aa: CASSLVSGGPYEQYF
CDR3nt: TGTGCCAGCAGTTTAGTCTCGGGCGGTCCCTACGAGCAGTACTTC

j_gene: TRBJ2-7
v_gene: TRBV6-5
d_gene: -
abundance: once
CDR3aa: CASSYISYEQYF
CDR3nt: TGTGCCAGCAGTTATATCTCCTACGAGCAGTACTTC

j_gene: TRBJ1-1
v_gene: TRBV30
d_gene: -
abundance: -
CDR3aa: CAWSVWGARNTEAFF
CDR3nt: TGTGCCTGGAGTGTCTGGGGGGCCAGGAACACTGAAGCTTTCTTT

j_gene: TRBJ1-1
v_gene: TRBV7-9
d_gene: -
abundance: -
CDR3aa: CASSLGKTTEAFF
CDR3nt: TGTGCCAGCAGCTTAGGCAAAACCACTGAAGCTTTCTTT

j_gene: TRBJ2-1
v_gene: TRBV6-4
d_gene: -
abundance: -
CDR3aa: CASSAQTGTYNEQFF
CDR3nt: TGTGCCAGCAGTGCCCAGACTGGAACCTACAATGAGCAGTTCTTC

j_gene: TRBJ2-3
v_gene: TRBV6-4
d_gene: TRBD1
abundance: -
CDR3aa: CASSDEQGARRDTQYF
CDR3nt: TGTGCCAGCAGTGACGAACAGGGGGCTAGGAGAGATACGCAGTATTTT

j_gene: TRBJ2-5
v_gene: TRBV29-1
d_gene: -
abundance: -
CDR3aa: CSVEPGVGQETQYF
CDR3nt: TGCAGCGTTGAACCCGGGGTCGGGCAAGAGACCCAGTACTTC

j_gene: TRBJ2-2
v_gene: TRBV27
d_gene: -
abundance: large
CDR3aa: CASRRQSNTGELFF
CDR3nt: TGTGCCAGCAGACGACAGTCGAACACCGGGGAGCTGTTTTTT

j_gene: TRBJ2-1
v_gene: TRBV4-1
d_gene: -
abundance: -
CDR3aa: CASSFEAFNEQFF
CDR3nt: TGCGCCAGCAGCTTTGAGGCCTTCAATGAGCAGTTCTTC

j_gene: TRBJ1-1
v_gene: TRBV20-1
d_gene: TRBD1
abundance: -
CDR3aa: CSARGTGGAFF
CDR3nt: TGCAGTGCTAGAGGGACAGGTGGAGCTTTCTTT

j_gene: TRBJ1-5
v_gene: TRBV2
d_gene: -
abundance: once
CDR3aa: CASRHSRGSNQPQHF
CDR3nt: TGTGCCAGCAGACACAGCCGGGGTAGCAATCAGCCCCAGCATTTT

j_gene: TRBJ1-2
v_gene: TRBV7-9
d_gene: TRBD1
abundance: -
CDR3aa: CASSLESGQSLLGF
CDR3nt: TGTGCCAGCAGCTTAGAGTCGGGACAGTCTCTCCTGGGCTTC

j_gene: TRBJ1-2
v_gene: TRBV30
d_gene: TRBD1
abundance: -
CDR3aa: CAWSIGTGGNYGYTF
CDR3nt: TGTGCCTGGAGTATTGGGACAGGGGGAAACTATGGCTACACCTTC

j_gene: TRBJ1-2
v_gene: TRBV5-1
d_gene: -
abundance: -
CDR3aa: CASSRAWGQEGYTF
CDR3nt: TGCGCCAGCAGCAGGGCGTGGGGGCAGGAGGGCTACACCTTC

j_gene: TRBJ1-1
v_gene: TRBV2
d_gene: -
abundance: few
CDR3aa: CASSFFAGGNTEAFF
CDR3nt: TGTGCCAGCAGTTTCTTTGCGGGGGGGAACACTGAAGCTTTCTTT

j_gene: TRBJ2-1
v_gene: TRBV5-4
d_gene: TRBD1
abundance: -
CDR3aa: CASSSQTGMHNEQFF
CDR3nt: TGTGCCAGCAGCTCACAGACAGGGATGCACAATGAGCAGTTCTTC

j_gene: TRBJ1-5
v_gene: TRBV6-1
d_gene: TRBD1
abundance: -
CDR3aa: CASRDRAAGQPQHF
CDR3nt: TGTGCCAGCAGAGACAGGGCCGCGGGGCAGCCCCAGCATTTT

j_gene: TRBJ1-1
v_gene: TRBV25-1
d_gene: -
abundance: -
CDR3aa: CASSPGRTGLTEAFF
CDR3nt: TGTGCCAGCAGTCCAGGAAGAACAGGGTTGACTGAAGCTTTCTTT

j_gene: TRBJ1-2
v_gene: TRBV10-1
d_gene: TRBD1
abundance: -
CDR3aa: CASSQTGSYGYTF
CDR3nt: TGCGCCAGCAGTCAGACAGGGTCCTATGGCTACACCTTC

j_gene: TRBJ1-2
v_gene: TRBV4-1
d_gene: -
abundance: -
CDR3aa: CASSQDRDGANYGYTF
CDR3nt: TGCGCCAGCAGCCAAGACCGGGACGGCGCAAACTATGGCTACACCTTC

j_gene: TRBJ1-5
v_gene: TRBV19
d_gene: TRBD1
abundance: -
CDR3aa: CASSIVTGRSNQPQHF
CDR3nt: TGTGCCAGTAGTATAGTGACAGGGAGGAGCAATCAGCCCCAGCATTTT

j_gene: TRBJ1-2
v_gene: TRBV5-1
d_gene: TRBD1
abundance: -
CDR3aa: CASSPRTGGLKGYTF
CDR3nt: TGCGCCAGCAGCCCACGGACAGGGGGCCTTAAGGGCTACACCTTC

j_gene: TRBJ1-4
v_gene: TRBV30
d_gene: -
abundance: few
CDR3aa: CAWRFGEKLFF
CDR3nt: TGTGCCTGGAGGTTTGGAGAAAAACTGTTTTTT

j_gene: TRBJ2-7
v_gene: TRBV19
d_gene: -
abundance: -
CDR3aa: CASSTTRDRPYNEQYF
CDR3nt: TGTGCCAGTAGTACAACCCGCGACAGGCCGTATAACGAGCAGTACTTC

j_gene: TRBJ2-7
v_gene: TRBV6-1
d_gene: -
abundance: -
CDR3aa: CASSAEGQPAYEQYF
CDR3nt: TGTGCCAGCAGTGCGGAGGGACAGCCAGCCTACGAGCAGTACTTC

j_gene: TRBJ1-2
v_gene: TRBV28
d_gene: TRBD1
abundance: -
CDR3aa: CASKPGGNYGYTF
CDR3nt: TGTGCCAGCAAGCCAGGGGGAAACTATGGCTACACCTTC

j_gene: TRBJ1-2
v_gene: TRBV30
d_gene: -
abundance: few
CDR3aa: CAWGGRTVYGYTF
CDR3nt: TGTGCCTGGGGGGGGAGAACTGTTTATGGCTACACCTTC

j_gene: TRBJ2-3
v_gene: TRBV5-1
d_gene: -
abundance: -
CDR3aa: CASSTGPIDTQYF
CDR3nt: TGCGCCAGCAGCACCGGACCAATAGATACGCAGTATTTT

j_gene: TRBJ2-5
v_gene: TRBV5-6
d_gene: -
abundance: -
CDR3aa: CASSPGTVLGTQYF
CDR3nt: TGTGCCAGCAGCCCTGGGACGGTGCTGGGGACCCAGTACTTC

j_gene: TRBJ2-7
v_gene: TRBV7-3
d_gene: TRBD1
abundance: -
CDR3aa: CASSIIPGQGNHEQYF
CDR3nt: TGTGCCAGCAGCATAATTCCGGGACAGGGGAACCACGAGCAGTACTTC

j_gene: TRBJ2-3
v_gene: TRBV6-1
d_gene: -
abundance: -
CDR3aa: CASSEAGVSTDTQYF
CDR3nt: TGTGCCAGCAGTGAAGCGGGGGTGAGCACAGATACGCAGTATTTT

j_gene: TRBJ1-1
v_gene: TRBV5-1
d_gene: -
abundance: -
CDR3aa: CASSLGPGTEAFF
CDR3nt: TGCGCCAGCAGCTTGGGACCAGGGACTGAAGCTTTCTTT

j_gene: TRBJ2-3
v_gene: TRBV7-3
d_gene: TRBD2
abundance: -
CDR3aa: CASSKTSGATTDTQYF
CDR3nt: TGTGCCAGCAGCAAGACTAGCGGGGCGACCACAGATACGCAGTATTTT

j_gene: TRBJ2-5
v_gene: TRBV6-5
d_gene: -
abundance: -
CDR3aa: CASSNRLSQYF
CDR3nt: TGTGCCAGCAGTAACAGGCTATCCCAGTACTTC

j_gene: TRBJ2-5
v_gene: TRBV19
d_gene: TRBD1
abundance: -
CDR3aa: CASRMTGSPQETQYF
CDR3nt: TGTGCCAGTAGGATGACAGGGTCCCCGCAAGAGACCCAGTACTTC

j_gene: TRBJ1-1
v_gene: TRBV9
d_gene: -
abundance: -
CDR3aa: CASAAGTQSTEAFF
CDR3nt: TGTGCCAGCGCCGCCGGGACCCAGAGCACTGAAGCTTTCTTT

j_gene: TRBJ1-1
v_gene: TRBV2
d_gene: -
abundance: -
CDR3aa: CASSRDTEAFF
CDR3nt: TGTGCCAGCAGCCGGGACACTGAAGCTTTCTTT

j_gene: TRBJ2-1
v_gene: TRBV11-2
d_gene: TRBD2
abundance: -
CDR3aa: CASSWGSGTSGRNEQFF
CDR3nt: TGTGCCAGCAGCTGGGGGTCCGGGACTAGCGGGAGAAATGAGCAGTTCTTC

j_gene: TRBJ1-1
v_gene: TRBV13
d_gene: -
abundance: -
CDR3aa: CASQGSANTEAFF
CDR3nt: TGTGCCAGCCAGGGATCGGCGAACACTGAAGCTTTCTTT

j_gene: TRBJ1-1
v_gene: TRBV5-1
d_gene: -
abundance: -
CDR3aa: CASRRGGNTEAFF
CDR3nt: TGCGCCAGCAGAAGGGGAGGCAACACTGAAGCTTTCTTT

j_gene: TRBJ1-4
v_gene: TRBV27
d_gene: TRBD1
abundance: -
CDR3aa: CASSLRTGNEKLFF
CDR3nt: TGTGCCAGCAGTTTACGGACAGGGAATGAAAAACTGTTTTTT

j_gene: TRBJ2-7
v_gene: TRBV11-2
d_gene: -
abundance: -
CDR3aa: CASSLGNGYEQYF
CDR3nt: TGTGCCAGCAGCTTAGGGAACGGCTACGAGCAGTACTTC